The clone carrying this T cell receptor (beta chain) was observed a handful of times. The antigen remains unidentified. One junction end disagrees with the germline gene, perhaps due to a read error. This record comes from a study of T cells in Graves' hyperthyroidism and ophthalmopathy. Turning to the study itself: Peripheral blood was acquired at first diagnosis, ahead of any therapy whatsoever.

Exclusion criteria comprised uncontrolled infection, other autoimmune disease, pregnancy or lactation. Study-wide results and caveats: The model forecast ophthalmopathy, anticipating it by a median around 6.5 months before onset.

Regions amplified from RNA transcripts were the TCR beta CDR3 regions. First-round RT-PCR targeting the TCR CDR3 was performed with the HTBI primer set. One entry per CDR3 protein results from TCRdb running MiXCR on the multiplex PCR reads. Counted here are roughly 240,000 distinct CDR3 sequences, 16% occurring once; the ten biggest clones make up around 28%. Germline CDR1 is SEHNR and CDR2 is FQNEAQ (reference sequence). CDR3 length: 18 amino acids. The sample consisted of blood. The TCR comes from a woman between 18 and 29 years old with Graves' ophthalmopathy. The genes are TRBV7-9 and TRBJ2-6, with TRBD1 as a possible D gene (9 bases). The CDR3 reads CASSLVAGQGPGADVLTF. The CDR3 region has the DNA TGTGCCAGCAGCTTAGTAGCGGGACAGGGCCCTGGGGCCGACGTCCTGACTTTC.